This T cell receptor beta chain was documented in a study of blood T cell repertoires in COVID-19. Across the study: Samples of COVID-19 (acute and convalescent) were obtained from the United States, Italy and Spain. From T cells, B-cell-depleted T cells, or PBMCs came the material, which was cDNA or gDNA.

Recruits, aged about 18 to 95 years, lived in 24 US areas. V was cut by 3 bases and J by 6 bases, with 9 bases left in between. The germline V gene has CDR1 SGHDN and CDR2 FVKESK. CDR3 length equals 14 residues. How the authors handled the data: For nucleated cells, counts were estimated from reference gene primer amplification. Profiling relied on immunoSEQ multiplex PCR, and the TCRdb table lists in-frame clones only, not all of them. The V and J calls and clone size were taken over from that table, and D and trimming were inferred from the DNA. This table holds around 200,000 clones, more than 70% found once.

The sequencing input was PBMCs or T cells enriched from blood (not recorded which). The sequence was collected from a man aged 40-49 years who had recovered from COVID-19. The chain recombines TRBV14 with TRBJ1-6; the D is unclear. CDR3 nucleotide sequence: TGTGCCAGCAGCCATATAATCTCTAATTCACCCCTCCACTTT. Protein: CASSHIISNSPLHF.